This T cell receptor beta chain was retrieved from a study of CD8+ T cells in alopecia areata (dated 2018 in TCRdb). For the wider study: Treated patients were enrolled in an open-label pilot trial of oral tofacitinib at 5 to 10 mg twice daily for moderate-to-severe alopecia areata. Tofacitinib was given for 6 to 18 months, followed by 6 months of follow-up off drug to assess delayed response and recurrence. Disease severity in treated patients was measured with the SALT score, which quantifies the percentage of affected scalp surface area. In both human patients and the C3H/HeJ mouse model, the study applied high-throughput TCRbeta sequencing to look at T cell clonal expansion in alopecia areata. In humans, TCRbeta sequencing was performed on scalp tissue and on sorted CD4+ and CD8+ peripheral blood T cells from healthy controls and from patients with patchy or totalis/universalis alopecia areata. Tofacitinib-treated patients had biopsies at baseline and at 4 and 24 weeks of treatment, with a later scalp biopsy in several patients. Clonality in the scalp was compared among normal scalp (n=4), patchy alopecia areata scalp (n=8), and alopecia totalis/universalis scalp (n=8). RNA was obtained with the PAXgene miRNA kit for fixed scalp, the miRNeasy kit for PBMCs, and the RNeasy kit for mouse skin. Amplification of TCRbeta CDR3 regions was done by immunoSEQ multiplex PCR using 35 Vbeta forward primers and 13 Jbeta reverse primers. Results and caveats for the whole study, not just this receptor: Compared with normal scalp, lesional scalp, particularly in alopecia totalis/universalis, had higher clonality and more expanded CD8+ clones, which suggests antigenic drive. During tofacitinib treatment, many expanded lesional clones stuck around in both scalp and blood, and this persistence may partly explain why relapse happens after treatment is stopped. Unlike mouse skin, which is dominated by gammadelta T cells, normal human skin has resident alphabeta T cells that are also sequenced, and this complicates analysis of the scalp TCR repertoire. Compared with mice, TCR sequences shared between patients were less clear, possibly partly because of HLA diversity across the patient population. Because the treated cohort was small and had just a single nonresponder, larger studies are needed to establish links between baseline CD8+ expansion and response. Tofacitinib significantly lowered scalp clonality and the number of expanded CD8+ clones among the top 100 scalp clones.

To prepare the library, the immunoSEQ multiplex PCR assay was applied. For TCR sequencing, RNA was extracted from every sample and reverse transcribed into cDNA to serve as template. First-strand cDNA was synthesized using SuperScript III with a 2:1 mix of oligo-dT and random hexamers. A synthetic immune receptor repertoire was used to assess amplification bias, and residual bias was removed computationally. The original pipeline was this. Raw reads were preprocessed to remove errors, and CDR3 was defined according to IMGT conventions as the region from the conserved cysteine to phenylalanine. Clonality was computed as 1 minus the Shannon entropy, with the entropy normalized by log2 of the number of productive unique TCRs. Whether each scalp clone was CD4 or CD8 was inferred by checking scalp TCRbeta sequences against the CD4 and CD8 repertoires from sorted blood. This immuneACCESS table, as held by TCRdb, lists in-frame sequences with V and J called but not all clones. Of the missing ones, under half trace to an unresolved V gene in checked studies; the others have no known cause. D and trimming were read from the DNA, whereas the V and J calls and clone size are those reported in that table. The sample table contains some 96,000 clones; only one count was recorded for roughly two thirds of them. The ten top clones hold 15% of the sample.

Ten or more counts support this clone. Its antigen is not yet known. It has no much larger one-base neighbor in the sample; base qualities were not kept. Measured from the cysteine to the phenylalanine, the CDR3 is 16 residues long. Left in the record is the CDR3 DNA by itself, 48 bases read in frame from the first base. The junction carries 9 bases between V and J, which are trimmed by 0 bases and 0 bases respectively. Taken from the germline V gene, the CDR1 and CDR2 loops are LGHNA and YSLEER. The meaning of the sample's time point label: about 4 weeks on oral tofacitinib. In the paper's terms, the treatment or condition label means: oral pan-JAK inhibitor, 5-10 mg twice daily. Peripheral blood and lesional scalp punch biopsies were obtained from patients with alopecia areata. PBMCs were isolated by density centrifugation and stained for CD3, CD4 and CD8, after which CD4+ and CD8+ T cells were sorted on a FACSAria.

The material sequenced was CD8+ T cells sorted from blood, taken at week 4, from a patient treated with tofacitinib. This clonotype was sampled from a human donor with alopecia areata. The chain is encoded by TRBV4-3 joined to TRBJ1-3; a confident D gene designation cannot be given. The nucleotides read TGCGCCAGCAGCCAAGATCCGGGAGACTCTGGAAACACCATATATTTT. Translated, it reads CASSQDPGDSGNTIYF.